This entry features one T cell receptor beta chain sequence. This clone appeared once. The antigen this receptor binds is unknown. It has no much larger one-base neighbor in the sample; base qualities were not kept. The immunoSEQ Assay, a bias-controlled multiplex PCR, was used to amplify TCRbeta CDR3 regions from genomic DNA. Concerning the study's data processing: The number of nucleated cells in each sample was estimated by amplification of reference gene primers within the assay. To quantify the absolute abundance of each unique TCRbeta CDR3 rearrangement, sequence reads were collapsed and filtered. For each sample, productive Simpson clonality was calculated by taking the square root of Simpson's diversity index across productive rearrangements. Not all clones reach the TCRdb copy of this immuneACCESS table, which keeps in-frame sequences only. Checked studies attribute under half of the gap to unresolved V genes and leave the rest unexplained. That table gives V, J and clone size, and the DNA gave D and trimming. This sample lists roughly 250,000 clones; around 84% were detected once. The biggest ten clones account for 0.98% of the sample.

The collaborating institutions used their own protocols to collect whole blood in K2EDTA tubes. For TCRbeta analysis, collaborator samples were shipped as frozen whole blood, as isolated PBMCs, or as DNA extracted from either sample type. This entry is derived from a study of blood T cell repertoires in COVID-19 (dated by TCRdb to the early 2020s). In terms of the full investigation: Samples from collaborators originated in the United States, Italy and Spain and spanned both the acute and convalescent phases of COVID-19. The material from the prospective study consisted of cDNA or gDNA derived from T cells, B-cell-depleted T cells, or PBMCs. Subjects who had been exposed to COVID-19, were actively infected with it, or had recovered from it provided the deeply sampled blood TCRbeta repertoires that made up the dataset. The repertoires were released in a freely available public database intended as a resource for research on the immune response to SARS-CoV-2. Samples came from the ongoing ImmuneRACE study (first 160 participants) plus 1,254 subjects from 6 global collaborators. Sample metadata almost always included a de-identified subject ID, COVID-19 status, age in years and sex. HLA class I and class II types, where available, came from metadata supplied by the sample provider rather than from assay-based typing. Study-wide conclusions, independent of this receptor: Clinical and demographic metadata were provided uncurated, with the amount varying by source and participant.

Unmatched junction bases come to 7, with V trimmed by 2 bases and J by 0 bases. Sequences SGHRS (CDR1) and YFSETQ (CDR2) are obtained from the germline V gene. CDR3 length: 16 amino acids, cysteine to phenylalanine. The entry retains the CDR3 DNA only, 48 bases that are in frame from base 1. In this chain, TRBV5-1 is recombined with TRBJ2-7; a stretch of 8 junction bases matches TRBD1. Sequencing was performed on peripheral blood. This receptor was taken from a middle-aged man with acute or convalescent COVID-19. The DNA sequence is as follows: TGCGCCAGCAGCTTTAACGCCGGGACAGGCTCCTACGAGCAGTACTTC. Its protein reads: CASSFNAGTGSYEQYF.